The sequence of this T cell receptor (beta chain) was determined in a study of blood T cells in healthy people across ages. Study context: Researchers report that template switching captured about one barcoded beta molecule per two T cells. Findings of the study overall: Expanded clonotype shifts may have been confounded, as the donors had an unknown CMV status. With unsorted PBMCs, a conclusive comparison of naive versus antigen-experienced cells was not possible.

A second PCR, run for about 7 to 11 cycles, used a sample-barcoded 5' primer plus a J-beta primer mix. Each CDR3 protein is one row after TCRdb ran MiXCR on the 5' RACE reads. Of over 750,000 distinct CDR3 sequences in the sample, 20% to 25% were seen once. Comments on this clonotype: Antigen specificity is unknown.

These same records also appear under a second study, on T cells of mothers and their children. That source adds: Donation involved a few healthy Caucasian mothers and the six children that they had.

The TCR originated in a boy aged 5-17 years in good health. The sample consisted of blood.

In DNA form, the CDR3 reads TGCGCCAGCAGCCAAGCAGGAGCGGGAGTTAGTTACGAGCAGTACTTC. Translation gives CASSQAGAGVSYEQYF. This chain uses TRBV4-1 with TRBJ2-5; 8 positions agree with TRBD2. The J call may be incorrect, as the DNA end agrees better with TRBJ2-7. The CDR3 is 16 residues long. Germline V gene data show CDR1 as MGHRA and CDR2 as YSYEKL.